This entry describes one T cell receptor beta chain. Its antigen remains unidentified. The sample holds other DNA sequences that translate to the same CDR3. This sample was taken from a study of beta chain features in type 1 diabetes. It was via CD45RO/CCR7/CD25/CD127/CD95/CD27 that CD4+ naive, central memory, regulatory and stem cell-like memory cells were sorted. The entirety of the isolated RNA underwent reverse transcription, so expressed TCRB transcripts were sequenced. The assay was immunoSEQ multiplex PCR, and TCRdb's table has in-frame clones only and misses some. The data show more than 250,000 clones, approximately 15% seen once. J was trimmed by 4 bases and V by 3 bases; bases with no gene match: 6. In germline, CDR1 is KGHSH, CDR2 LQKENI. The length of the CDR3 is 14 residues. General study points: Shorter TCRB CDR3s, moderately but significantly so, marked every one of the four CD4+ subsets in Type 1 diabetes patients. In the patient group, naive, central memory and Treg TCRB repertoires seemed more alike than in the healthy donor group.

This chain uses TRBV18 with TRBJ2-7; 7 positions match TRBD1. The sequencing input was naive CD4+ T cells from blood. The TCR originated in a man between 18 and 29 years old with type 1 diabetes. Here the CDR3 reads CASSPRDRGYEQYF. In nucleotides, the CDR3 is TGTGCCAGCTCACCCCGGGACAGAGGTTACGAGCAGTACTTC.